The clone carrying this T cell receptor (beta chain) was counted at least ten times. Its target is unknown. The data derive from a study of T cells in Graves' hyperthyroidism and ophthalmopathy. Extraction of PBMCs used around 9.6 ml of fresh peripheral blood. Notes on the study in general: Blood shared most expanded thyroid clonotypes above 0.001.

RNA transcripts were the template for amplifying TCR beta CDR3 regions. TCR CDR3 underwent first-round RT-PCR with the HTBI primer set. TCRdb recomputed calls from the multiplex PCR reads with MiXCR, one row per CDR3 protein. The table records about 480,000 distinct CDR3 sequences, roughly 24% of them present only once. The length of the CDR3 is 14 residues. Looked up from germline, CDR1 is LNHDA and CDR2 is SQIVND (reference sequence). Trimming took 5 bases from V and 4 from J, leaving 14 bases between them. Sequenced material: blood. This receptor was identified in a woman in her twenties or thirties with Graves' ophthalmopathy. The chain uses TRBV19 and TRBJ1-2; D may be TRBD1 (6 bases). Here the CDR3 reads CASSPRGRGYGYTF. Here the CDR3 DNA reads TGTGCCAGTAGTCCCAGGGGTCGGGGCTATGGCTACACCTTC.